This passage covers 23 T cell receptor beta chains from one sample sequenced in a study of CD8 T cells in Susac syndrome. Random hexamers primed reverse transcription of about 0.5 to 1 ug RNA. TCRdb used MiXCR to reprocess the immunoSEQ multiplex PCR reads, holding one entry per CDR3 protein. The sample has under 200,000 distinct CDR3 sequences, about 95% seen once. The sequenced sample was CD4+ T cells from PBMCs. Source of these receptors: a human donor in good health.

This chain joins TRBV5-1 and TRBJ2-1, with unresolved D. The germline V gene has CDR1 SGHRS and CDR2 YFSETQ. The CDR3 runs 15 residues. V lost 1 base, J lost 0 bases, and 8 bases lay in between. The CDR3 loop reads CASSLTAYSYNEQFF. The CDR3 nucleotides read TGCGCCAGCAGCTTGACAGCTTACTCCTACAATGAGCAGTTCTTC.

The chain has TRBV20-1 and TRBJ2-7; 7 bases are a match to TRBD1. The germline V gene encodes CDR1 DFQATT and CDR2 SNEGSKA (reference sequence). J lost 2 bases, V lost 0 bases, and 4 bases had no gene match. CDR3 length: 14 amino acids. DNA for the CDR3: TGCAGTGCTAGAGAGTCGGGACAGACCTACGAGCAGTACGTC. Protein: CSARESGQTYEQYV.

This sequence joins TRBV4-1 and TRBJ2-1; 8 bases fit TRBD2. Germline lookup yields CDR1 MGHRA and CDR2 YSYEKL. This CDR3 comprises 17 residues. J gave up 0 bases and V 0 bases, and 4 bases lay outside the gene matches. CDR3 protein: CASSQESLADSYNEQFF. CDR3 DNA: TGCGCCAGCAGCCAAGAGTCACTAGCGGACTCCTACAATGAGCAGTTCTTC.

The chain combines TRBV30 with TRBJ1-2, with a tentative D call TRBD1 (6 bases). This CDR3 is 11 amino acids long. Per the germline V gene, CDR1 is GTSNPN and CDR2 is SVGIG (reference sequence). Trimming removed 0 bases from V and 10 bases from J, with 9 bases in between. CDR3 DNA: TGTGCCTGGAGTGTGCAGGGGATCTACACCTTC. Protein product: CAWSVQGIYTF.

The V and J genes are TRBV29-1 and TRBJ2-5; possibly TRBD2 for D (6 bases). Germline V gene data show CDR1 as SQVTM and CDR2 as ANQGSEA. This CDR3 is built from 14 residues. V lost 4 bases to trimming and J lost 5 bases, with 17 bases between them. The CDR3, as DNA: TGCAGCGTTGTGGTTGGGGGGATTTGGGAGACCCAGTACTTC. This sequence encodes CSVVVGGIWETQYF.

The chain recombines TRBV14 with TRBJ2-5, with D possibly being TRBD1 or TRBD2 (6 bases each). V was pared by 0 bases and J by 5 bases, with 22 bases between. The CDR3 contains 18 residues. Germline V gene lookup returns CDR1 SGHDN and CDR2 FVKESK. The CDR3 loop reads CASSQETLYFGGPETQYF. The DNA for the CDR3 is TGTGCCAGCAGCCAAGAGACACTTTACTTCGGGGGCCCGGAGACCCAGTACTTC.

The V call is TRBV2, the J call TRBJ1-2; 7 bases agree with TRBD1. Germline V CDR1 and CDR2: SNHLY, FYNNEI. V lost 7 bases and J lost 4; bases outside the gene matches: 12. The CDR3 consists of 15 residues. CDR3 loop: CASNPHRGQSYGYTF. In DNA form, the CDR3 reads TGTGCCAGCAACCCCCACAGGGGACAGTCCTATGGCTACACCTTC. Full variable domain (outside the CDR3, taken from reference TRBV2 and TRBJ1-2): EPEVTQTPSHQVTQMGQEVILRCVPISNHLYFYWYRQILGQKVEFLVSFYNNEISEKSEIFDDQFSVERPDGSNFTLKIRSTKLEDSAMYFCASNPHRGQSYGYTFGSGTRLTVV.

The chain recombines TRBV6-2 or TRBV6-3 with TRBJ1-5; D uncertain. The CDR3 totals 14 residues. V lost 2 bases, J lost 7 bases, and 12 bases lay in between. Germline CDR1 reads MNHEY; CDR2 reads SVGEGT. Written as DNA, the CDR3 is TGTGCCAGCAGTTACGGGGAGGGCGGCCAGCCCCAGCATTTT. Its translation is CASSYGEGGQPQHF.

The chain uses TRBV28 and TRBJ1-1, with D tentatively TRBD1 (6 bases). Trimming removed 7 bases at V and 0 bases at J, with 15 bases between. The CDR3 has 15 amino acids. The germline CDR1 and CDR2 sequences are MDHEN and SYDVKM. CDR3 sequence: CASTPGTPMNTEAFF. CDR3 sequence (DNA): TGTGCCAGCACCCCGGGGACACCTATGAACACTGAAGCTTTCTTT.

The J gene is TRBJ2-2, the V gene TRBV3-1; D remains unclear. The CDR3 covers 12 residues. Germline V gene sequence: CDR1 LGHDT, CDR2 YNNKEL (reference sequence). Trimming removed 0 bases from V and 8 bases from J, with 4 bases in between. CDR3 sequence (DNA): TGTGCCAGCAGCCAAGATGAGGGGGAGCTGTTTTTT. Its protein is CASSQDEGELFF.

The rearrangement links TRBV20-1 to TRBJ2-7; 9 nucleotides align to TRBD1. The CDR3 extends over 15 amino acids. J gave up 2 bases and V 6 bases, and 11 bases lay outside the gene matches. In germline, CDR1 is DFQATT, CDR2 SNEGSKA (reference sequence). CDR3 protein: CSAGTTYRGPYEQYF. The CDR3 DNA follows: TGCAGTGCCGGGACAACGTACAGGGGGCCCTACGAGCAGTACTTC.

The chain is built from TRBV2 and TRBJ2-2; 7 nucleotides match TRBD1. The V and J ends lost 5 bases and 4 bases, in that order; junction bases with no gene match: 7. This CDR3 has 15 residues. Germline CDR1 is SNHLY and CDR2 is FYNNEI. CDR3 bases: TGTGCCAGCAGTCCGAGGACAGGTTCCACCGGGGAGCTGTTTTTT. This gives the protein CASSPRTGSTGELFF.

This chain joins TRBV7-9 and TRBJ1-4; 7 nucleotides match TRBD1. This CDR3 is built from 19 residues. Germline CDR1 SEHNR, CDR2 FQNEAQ (reference sequence). Germline trimming cut 3 bases from V and 1 base from J; bases unmatched to any gene: 14. CDR3 sequence reads: CASSLDRLSQIGTNEKLFF. CDR3 nucleotide sequence: TGTGCCAGCAGCTTGGACAGGCTCTCTCAGATCGGAACTAATGAAAAACTGTTTTTT.

The chain links TRBV11-2 to TRBJ2-7, with 9 nucleotides matching TRBD1. Germline CDR1 is SGHAT and CDR2 is FQNNGV. The CDR3 totals 13 residues. Trimming cost V 7 bases and J 1 base; bases outside gene matches: 2. The CDR3 nucleotides are TGTGCCAGCACGGACAGGGGATCCTACGAGCAGTACGTC. Its protein product is CASTDRGSYEQYV.

The V gene is TRBV7-2, the J gene TRBJ2-1; 9 bases map to TRBD2. The germline V gene has CDR1 SGHTA and CDR2 FQGNSA. The CDR3 extends over 16 amino acids. J lost 6 bases, V lost 4 bases, and 10 bases had no gene match. The DNA of the CDR3 is TGTGCCAGCAGCTCACGGGCGGGACTAGCTGGCAATGAGCAGTTCTTC. Amino acids: CASSSRAGLAGNEQFF.

This rearrangement joins TRBV20-1 to TRBJ1-2, with no clear D. The V end was cut by 0 bases, the J end by 2 bases, with 10 bases between. This CDR3 region has 14 residues. Germline CDR1 reads DFQATT; CDR2 reads SNEGSKA (reference sequence). CDR3 sequence reads: CSARDLAENYGYTF. The CDR3 nucleotides are TGCAGTGCTAGAGATTTGGCAGAAAACTATGGCTACACCTTC.

The V call is TRBV9, the J call TRBJ1-2; D gene unclear. Deletions cut 0 bases from V and 3 bases from J, with 6 bases between. The CDR3 length is 13 residues. From germline, CDR1 is SGDLS and CDR2 YYNGEE. The CDR3 DNA reads as TGTGCCAGCAGCGTAGCGGCGGACTATGGCTACACCTTC. It encodes CASSVAADYGYTF.

In the case of this clonotype: At one end the junction does not follow the germline gene, possibly because of a read error. The chain joins TRBV20-1 to TRBJ1-3; D is perhaps TRBD1 (6 bases). CDR1 and CDR2 (germline): DFQATT, SNEGSKA (reference sequence). This CDR3 comprises 13 residues. The CDR3 region has the DNA TGCAGTGCCAGAGATACAGGGCAGAACACCATATATTTT. Protein product: CSARDTGQNTIYF.

The CDR3 region has the DNA TGTGCCAGCAGCCCGGCTGGACAGTCAGAGACCCAGTACTTC. Translating it yields CASSPAGQSETQYF. The chain recombines TRBV3-1 with TRBJ2-5, with a tentative D call TRBD1 (6 bases). Germline lookup yields CDR1 LGHDT and CDR2 YNNKEL (reference sequence). The V and J ends lost 4 bases and 4 bases respectively, with 13 bases between them. This CDR3 contains 14 residues.

This clonotype showed up just a few times. The chain recombines TRBV20-1 with TRBJ2-5; D is perhaps TRBD2 (6 bases). Trimming stripped 5 bases from V and 5 bases from J, with 15 bases between. The CDR3 is 13 residues long. Germline-derived CDR1 and CDR2 are DFQATT and SNEGSKA (reference sequence). The CDR3 loop is CSAAPSGRETQYF. DNA for the CDR3: TGCAGTGCTGCCCCCAGCGGGCGGGAGACCCAGTACTTC.

The chain links TRBV4-3 to TRBJ2-3; 12 bases line up with TRBD2. Trimming cost V 3 bases and J 4 bases; bases outside gene matches: 5. This CDR3 contains 16 residues. Germline V lookup: CDR1 LGHNA, CDR2 YSLEER. CDR3 nucleotides: TGCGCCAGCAGCCAGCACGGGACTAGCGGGTCAGATACGCAGTATTTT. This codes for CASSQHGTSGSDTQYF.

This clonotype was counted between two and nine times. The V and J genes are TRBV29-1 and TRBJ2-7; D might be TRBD1 (5 bases). CDR1 is SQVTM, CDR2 ANQGSEA, per germline. The V and J ends lost 1 base and 5 bases respectively, with 12 bases between them. This CDR3 spans 13 amino acids. The CDR3 DNA follows: TGCAGCGTTGAAGGCTCATTGGGGCACGAGCAGTACTTC. Its translation is CSVEGSLGHEQYF.

The V gene is TRBV2, the J gene TRBJ2-5, with D uncertain. V gave up 1 base and J gave up 2 bases, with 8 bases separating them. The CDR3 is 14 amino acids. Germline V CDR1 and CDR2: SNHLY, FYNNEI. CDR3 protein: CASSEGQEQETQYF. CDR3 coding DNA: TGTGCCAGCAGTGAAGGGCAGGAGCAAGAGACCCAGTACTTC.